The clone carrying this TCR beta chain was seen repeatedly, ten times or more. This entry belongs to a study of identical twins. One entry per CDR3 protein results from TCRdb running MiXCR on the 5' RACE reads. Of around 680,000 distinct CDR3 sequences in the sample, 8.5% to 9% are singletons; the top ten hold more than 0.75%. All donors were healthy Caucasians. The CDR3 length is 13 residues. Germline V gene lookup returns CDR1 SEHNR and CDR2 FQNEAQ (reference sequence). V was shortened by 1 base and J by 5 bases, with 8 bases between the two germline ends. These same records also appear under a second study, on yellow fever vaccine responses in identical twins.

This rearrangement joins TRBV7-9 to TRBJ1-2; tentatively, D is TRBD1 (5 bases). The sequence was collected from a woman aged 18-30 years in good health. Specimen: PBMCs. This chain's CDR3 is CASSLEQAYGYTF. CDR3 in DNA: TGTGCCAGCAGCTTAGAACAGGCATATGGCTACACCTTC.